The T cell receptor (beta chain) described here comes from a study of shared clonotypes between healthy human individuals. Study details: A few men and a couple of women, aged 18 to 49, were donors.

CD45RO-negative, CCR7-positively selected cells formed the naive CD8 fraction, excluding terminally differentiated effector memory CD45RA+ cells. Germline CDR1 SGHDT, CDR2 YYEEEE. Trimming shortened V by 0 bases and J by 2 bases, and 12 bases separated the two germline ends. CDR3 length equals 15 residues. Researchers ran the assay at a deep level. Each cell subset's genomic DNA was divided evenly among several immunoSEQ plates. Here immunoSEQ multiplex PCR was the method, and the copy in TCRdb shows in-frame clones only, minus some. The table lists under 700,000 clones, 95% of them singletons. This rearrangement joins TRBV5-6 to TRBJ2-7; TRBD2 might be the D (7 bases). Sequencing input: naive CD8+ T cells sorted from blood. This clonotype was obtained from a woman aged 30 to 39 in good health. CDR3 nucleotides: TGTGCCAGCAGCTTGGTCAGGGGACTAACCTACGAGCAGTACTTC. This encodes CASSLVRGLTYEQYF.